A single T cell receptor (beta chain) is shown here with its context. Its specific antigen is unknown. Within one base of it there is no much larger clone, and no base qualities were kept. This sample is drawn from a study of blood T cell repertoires in COVID-19 (dated by TCRdb to the early 2020s). A note on the overall study: Samples covering the acute and convalescent phases of COVID-19 were provided by collaborators in the United States, Italy and Spain. The prospective study material was composed of cDNA or gDNA derived from T cells, B-cell-depleted T cells, or PBMCs. Subjects who had been exposed to COVID-19, were actively infected with it, or had recovered from it provided the deeply sampled blood TCRbeta repertoires that made up the dataset. A freely available public database, intended as a resource for researchers studying the immune response to SARS-CoV-2, is where the repertoires were released. Samples came from the ongoing ImmuneRACE study (first 160 participants) plus 1,254 subjects from 6 global collaborators. Nearly every sample came with metadata listing a de-identified subject ID, COVID-19 status, age in years and sex. Where available, HLA class I and class II types were obtained from metadata supplied by the sample provider rather than from assay-based typing.

TCRbeta CDR3 regions were amplified from genomic DNA using the immunoSEQ Assay, a bias-controlled multiplex PCR. Under the source paper's analysis protocol: Within the assay, amplification of reference gene primers was used to estimate how many nucleated cells each sample contained. Sequence reads were collapsed and filtered to measure the absolute abundance of every unique TCRbeta CDR3 rearrangement. For each sample, productive Simpson clonality was calculated as the square root of Simpson's diversity index across productive rearrangements. TCRdb took over this immuneACCESS table, retaining in-frame rearrangements with V and J assigned. Such tables are incomplete; in checked studies, under half of the missing clones stem from an unresolved V gene, and the remainder is unexplained. V and J calls plus clone size are reproduced from that table; the DNA served to infer D and trimming. The sample includes 150,000 or so clones, with 85% to 90% observed a single time. Roughly 15% of the sample is in the top ten clones.

The full study reports these points: The amount of clinical and demographic metadata varied by source and participant and was provided uncurated.

The collaborating institutions used their own protocols to collect whole blood in K2EDTA tubes. Collaborator samples were shipped for TCRbeta analysis as frozen whole blood, isolated PBMCs, or DNA extracted from either sample type. The CDR3 numbers 16 residues from cysteine through phenylalanine. Only the CDR3 DNA stays, 48 bases, in frame from base 1. Via the germline V gene, CDR1 is KGHSH and CDR2 LQKENI. The V and J ends are trimmed by 3 bases and 2 bases, leaving 16 bases between them. This chain is built from TRBV18 and TRBJ2-5; too little of a D gene remains to name it. The sequenced material came from peripheral blood. The clonotype comes from a woman in her thirties or forties with acute or convalescent COVID-19. This receptor has the CDR3 CASSPLAASEQETQYF. The DNA is TGTGCCAGCTCACCCTTAGCCGCGTCGGAGCAAGAGACCCAGTACTTC.